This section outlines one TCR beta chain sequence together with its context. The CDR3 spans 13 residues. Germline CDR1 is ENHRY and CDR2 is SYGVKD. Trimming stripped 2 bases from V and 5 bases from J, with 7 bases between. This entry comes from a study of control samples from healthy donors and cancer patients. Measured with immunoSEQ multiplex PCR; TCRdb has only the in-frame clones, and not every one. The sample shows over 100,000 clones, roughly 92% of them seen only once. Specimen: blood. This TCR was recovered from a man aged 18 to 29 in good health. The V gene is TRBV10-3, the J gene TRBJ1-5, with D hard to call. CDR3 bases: TGTGCCATCAGTGAGGAACCTTATCAGCCCCAGCATTTT. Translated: CAISEEPYQPQHF.